The present T cell receptor beta chain was sequenced within a study of CD8 T cells in Susac syndrome. Reverse transcription of 0.5 to 1 ug RNA was performed with random hexamers. Each CDR3 protein is one row after TCRdb ran MiXCR on the immunoSEQ multiplex PCR reads. The data contain 50,000 to 55,000 distinct CDR3 sequences, more than 85% of them singletons. There are 14 residues in the CDR3. Germline lookup yields CDR1 SEHNR and CDR2 FQNEAQ (reference sequence). Unmatched junction bases numbered 3, after V lost 5 bases and J lost 0 bases. The sample taken for sequencing was CD8+ T cells from PBMCs. This clonotype was obtained from a human donor with Susac syndrome. The chain recombines TRBV7-9 with TRBJ1-1, with TRBD1 matching over 7 bases. The CDR3 bases are TGTGCCAGCAGCGGGGGACAGCTGAACACTGAAGCTTTCTTT. Amino acid sequence: CASSGGQLNTEAFF.